Below, 15 T cell receptor beta chains from the same sample are listed, as sequenced in a study of T cells in Graves' hyperthyroidism and ophthalmopathy. Researchers amplified the TCR beta CDR3 regions from RNA transcripts. An initial round of RT-PCR targeting the TCR CDR3 relied on the HTBI primer set. Using its own MiXCR run on the multiplex PCR reads, TCRdb lists one record per CDR3 protein. The data contain approximately 610,000 distinct CDR3 sequences, 15% to 20% of them seen just once; the ten biggest clones take up 18%. The sequenced sample was blood. The receptor source for this set is a woman between 18 and 30 years old with Graves' hyperthyroidism.

V is TRBV2 and J is TRBJ2-5, with unresolved D. The CDR3 totals 15 residues. Trimming cost V 6 bases and J 2 bases, with 16 bases left between them. CDR1 SNHLY and CDR2 FYNNEI come from the germline V gene. As DNA, the CDR3 is TGTGCCAGCAGCCAAGATTATGCGCGACAAGAGACCCAGTACTTC. Encoded protein: CASSQDYARQETQYF.

There are many counts of this clonotype. This chain joins TRBV2 and TRBJ1-1; unclear D gene. Trimming removed 6 bases at V and 6 bases at J, with 14 bases between. Germline V gene lookup returns CDR1 SNHLY and CDR2 FYNNEI. This CDR3 comprises 13 residues. CDR3 region: CASRGPLSSEAFF. The CDR3 nucleotides read TGTGCCAGCAGAGGACCGCTTTCCTCTGAAGCTTTCTTT. Using reference TRBV2 and TRBJ1-1 for the parts outside the CDR3, the full variable domain is EPEVTQTPSHQVTQMGQEVILRCVPISNHLYFYWYRQILGQKVEFLVSFYNNEISEKSEIFDDQFSVERPDGSNFTLKIRSTKLEDSAMYFCASRGPLSSEAFFGQGTRLTVV.

This clonotype was found a few times. The chain uses TRBV7-9 and TRBJ1-2; 8 nucleotides agree with TRBD1. Germline loops: CDR1 SEHNR, CDR2 FQNEAQ (reference sequence). The trim removed 4 bases at V and 3 bases at J, leaving 7 bases unmatched. The CDR3 has 15 amino acids. The CDR3 is CASSSATGEYYGYTF. The CDR3 DNA follows: TGTGCCAGCAGCTCGGCGACAGGGGAATACTATGGCTACACCTTC.

This clonotype was picked up a small number of times. This chain joins TRBV20-1 and TRBJ1-4; possible D gene TRBD1, 6 bases. CDR1 DFQATT and CDR2 SNEGSKA come from the germline V gene (reference sequence). CDR3 length: 12 amino acids. Trimming cost V 5 bases and J 4 bases, with 8 bases left between them. The CDR3 spells CSAGQNNEKLFF. The CDR3 DNA follows: TGCAGTGCTGGACAGAATAATGAAAAACTGTTTTTT.

V is TRBV14 and J is TRBJ2-1; D is undetermined. This CDR3 comprises 15 residues. The germline V and J ends were trimmed by 3 bases and 1 base, with 10 bases remaining between them. Germline CDR1 SGHDN, CDR2 FVKESK. The chain's CDR3 is CASSHTPTSYNEQFF. In DNA, the CDR3 is TGTGCCAGCAGCCACACACCGACTTCCTACAATGAGCAGTTCTTC.

The V call is TRBV7-8, the J call TRBJ1-1; no definite D call. V lost 4 bases and J 2 bases, leaving 11 bases between the germline ends. Germline V gene sequence: CDR1 SGHVS, CDR2 FQNEAQ. The CDR3 loop spans 14 amino acids. The CDR3 protein is CASSWRVGNTEAFF. In DNA form, the CDR3 reads TGTGCCAGCAGCTGGAGGGTAGGCAACACTGAAGCTTTCTTT. The whole variable domain, filled in from reference TRBV7-8 and TRBJ1-1, reads GAGVSQSPRYKVAKRGQDVALRCDPISGHVSLFWYQQALGQGPEFLTYFQNEAQLDKSGLPSDRFFAERPEGSVSTLKIQRTQQEDSAVYLCASSWRVGNTEAFFGQGTRLTVV.

This clonotype came up a few times. V and J are TRBV5-5 and TRBJ2-3; D call uncertain. The germline V and J ends were trimmed by 4 bases and 6 bases, with 9 bases remaining between them. Germline-derived CDR1 and CDR2 are SGHKS and YYEKEE (reference sequence). There are 12 residues in the CDR3. The CDR3: CASSTSRDTQYF. The CDR3 DNA is TGTGCCAGCAGCACCTCTAGGGATACGCAGTATTTT. Full variable domain (rest looked up from reference TRBV5-5 and TRBJ2-3): DAGVTQSPTHLIKTRGQQVTLRCSPISGHKSVSWYQQVLGQGPQFIFQYYEKEERGRGNFPDRFSARQFPNYSSELNVNALLLGDSALYLCASSTSRDTQYFGPGTRLTVL.

As concerns this clonotype: Possible read error: a much larger clone is one base away. The conserved closing phenylalanine or tryptophan is absent in this CDR3, likely reflecting a read error. V is TRBV24-1 and J is TRBJ1-5; D is undetermined. The CDR3 consists of 14 residues. Germline V gene lookup returns CDR1 KGHDR and CDR2 SFDVKD. Deletions cut 3 bases from V and 0 bases from J, with 5 bases between. The CDR3 region has the DNA TGTGCCACCAGTGATAGTATTAGCAATCAGCCCCAGCATTCT. Its protein is CATSDSISNQPQHS.

The chain employs TRBV10-3 and TRBJ1-2; D unresolved. V was pared by 8 bases and J by 0 bases, with 13 bases between. CDR3 length: 14 amino acids. Germline lookup yields CDR1 ENHRY and CDR2 SYGVKD. This CDR3 is CAIRSEPPNYGYTF. In DNA form, the CDR3 reads TGTGCCATCCGAAGCGAACCCCCTAACTATGGCTACACCTTC.

This clonotype was seen ten or more times. The chain is built from TRBV12-3 or TRBV12-4 and TRBJ2-7, with TRBD1 as a possible D gene (6 bases). This CDR3 spans 21 amino acids. Trimming stripped 2 bases from V and 3 bases from J, with 32 bases between. CDR3 sequence reads: CASSLRVWRDRNNMGSYEQYF. The DNA of the CDR3 is TGTGCCAGCAGTTTACGGGTTTGGCGAGACAGGAACAACATGGGGAGCTACGAGCAGTACTTC.

This clonotype has only a few counts. The V call is TRBV4-3, the J call TRBJ1-2, with D unresolved. The CDR3 is 14 residues long. The ends were cut back, 2 bases at V and 7 bases at J, with 14 bases in the middle. The germline CDR1 and CDR2 sequences are LGHNA and YSLEER. The chain's CDR3 is CASSQFPRPGGYTF. Written as DNA, the CDR3 is TGCGCCAGCAGCCAATTCCCCAGGCCAGGTGGCTACACCTTC.

This chain joins TRBV4-3 and TRBJ2-3; D possibly uses TRBD1 or TRBD2 (5 bases each). This CDR3 comprises 16 residues. The germline CDR1 and CDR2 sequences are LGHNA and YSLEER. Deletions cut 0 bases from V and 4 bases from J, with 14 bases between. CDR3: CASSQETGAVADTQYF. The CDR3 nucleotides read TGCGCCAGCAGCCAAGAAACCGGGGCGGTGGCAGATACGCAGTATTTT.

Many counts were recorded for this clonotype. CDR3 loop: CASSFETDYGYTF. As DNA, the CDR3 is TGTGCCAGCAGTTTTGAGACAGACTATGGCTACACCTTC. The rearrangement uses TRBV12-3 or TRBV12-4 and TRBJ1-2, with D perhaps TRBD1 (5 bases). The length of the CDR3 is 13 residues. V dropped 3 bases and J dropped 3 bases, with 8 bases sitting between them.

The chain employs TRBV6-2 or TRBV6-3 and TRBJ1-1; 7 nucleotides match TRBD1. CDR3 length: 15 amino acids. After removal of 2 bases from V and 11 bases from J, the junction contained 14 bases not matched to a gene. Germline V gene lookup returns CDR1 MNHEY and CDR2 SVGEGT. The CDR3 spells CASSYAQGSYVQAFF. CDR3 in DNA: TGTGCCAGCAGTTACGCACAGGGGAGTTATGTTCAGGCTTTCTTT.

The chain links TRBV5-5 to TRBJ2-5, with D unresolved. Germline V CDR1 and CDR2: SGHKS, YYEKEE (reference sequence). The V gene lost 2 bases and the J gene lost 2 bases, with 13 bases spanning the gap. CDR3 length: 15 residues. The CDR3 loop is CASSLSPVGQETQYF. The CDR3 DNA reads TGTGCCAGCAGCTTATCCCCAGTGGGGCAAGAGACCCAGTACTTC.